The 26 T cell receptor beta chains below were found in one sample sequenced in a study of siplizumab effects on memory and regulatory T cells (dated by TCRdb to the late 2010s). Preparation of the library involved the immunoSEQ multiplex PCR assay. Drawn from immuneACCESS, this table holds only the in-frame rearrangements with V and J called that TCRdb kept. Clones are partly lost; checked studies trace under half to an unresolved V gene and leave the rest unexplained. Here the sample has tens of thousands of clones; around 93% occur a single time. The ten largest clones take up about a fifth of the sample. Sequencing input: CD8+ T cells sorted from blood. These receptors came from a human donor in good health.

In its sample, this clone was seen once. V is TRBV5-6 and J is TRBJ2-1; D not certain. CDR3 length equals 10 residues. Germline CDR1 reads SGHDT; CDR2 reads YYEEEE. V gave up 5 bases and J gave up 10 bases, with 7 bases separating them. CDR3 DNA: TGTGCCAGCAGTGGGAAAGAGCAGTTCTTC. Amino acids: CASSGKEQFF. The entire variable domain, with the rest obtained from reference TRBV5-6 and TRBJ2-1, is as follows: DAGVTQSPTHLIKTRGQQVTLRCSPKSGHDTVSWYQQALGQGPQFIFQYYEEEERQRGNFPDRFSGHQFPNYSSELNVNALLLGDSALYLCASSGKEQFFGPGTRLTVL.

This clone was recorded a few times. This chain links TRBV10-3 with TRBJ1-1; 7 nucleotides agree with TRBD1. CDR1 and CDR2 from the germline V gene are ENHRY and SYGVKD. The CDR3 has 11 amino acids. The ends lost 10 bases at V and 4 bases at J; junction bases unmatched: 3. The CDR3 spells CASRGTTEAFF. CDR3 nucleotides: TGTGCCAGCAGGGGGACCACTGAAGCTTTCTTT.

This clone was detected only a few times. This chain connects TRBV7-9 to TRBJ2-7; TRBD2 is a possible D gene (6 bases). The ends were cut back, 4 bases at V and 7 bases at J, with 14 bases in the middle. The CDR3 extends over 13 amino acids. CDR1 and CDR2 (germline): SEHNR, FQNEAQ (reference sequence). DNA for the CDR3: TGTGCCAGCAGCTCCAGTTCGGCGGGAGAGCAGTACTTC. It codes for CASSSSSAGEQYF.

The chain combines TRBV18 with TRBJ2-7; tentative D call: TRBD1 (5 bases). The CDR3 is 13 residues long. The V end was cut by 5 bases, the J end by 3 bases, with 11 bases between. From germline, CDR1 is KGHSH and CDR2 LQKENI. DNA of the CDR3: TGTGCCAGCTCAACCTCGGACAACTACGAGCAGTACTTC. It translates to CASSTSDNYEQYF.

The rearrangement uses TRBV4-1 and TRBJ2-7, with 12 nucleotides matching TRBD2. Trimming removed 3 bases from V and 6 bases from J; junction bases left unmatched: 3. Germline lookup yields CDR1 MGHRA and CDR2 YSYEKL. There are 14 residues in the CDR3. The CDR3 sequence is CASSQRLAGVEQYF. In nucleotides, the CDR3 is TGCGCCAGCAGCCAGAGACTAGCGGGAGTCGAGCAGTACTTC.

This chain connects TRBV29-1 to TRBJ1-1; tentative D call: TRBD1 (6 bases). V was pared by 4 bases and J by 4 bases, with 13 bases between. The germline CDR1 and CDR2 sequences are SQVTM and ANQGSEA. The CDR3 runs to 13 residues. The CDR3 is CSVVKGVGTEAFF. CDR3 DNA: TGCAGCGTTGTCAAGGGGGTGGGCACTGAAGCTTTCTTT.

This sequence joins TRBV9 and TRBJ2-3; D is possibly TRBD1 or TRBD2 (6 bases each). This CDR3 has 16 amino acids. V was cut by 3 bases and J by 2 bases, with 16 bases left in between. CDR1 and CDR2 (germline): SGDLS, YYNGEE. CDR3 DNA sequence: TGTGCCAGCAGCGGGGGGCGGGGCGGACCCACAGATACGCAGTATTTT. It encodes CASSGGRGGPTDTQYF.

This clone occurred once. J is TRBJ2-1 and V is TRBV28, with 9 bases aligning to TRBD2. Germline V gives CDR1 MDHEN, CDR2 SYDVKM. This CDR3 contains 18 residues. Trimming cost V 3 bases and J 2 bases; bases outside gene matches: 11. The CDR3 region has the DNA TGTGCCAGCAGTTTGGTTTTTCGGGCGGGAGGGCCCTACAATGAGCAGTTCTTC. This gives the protein CASSLVFRAGGPYNEQFF.

The chain uses TRBV4-1 and TRBJ1-1; 7 bases agree with TRBD1. Unmatched junction bases numbered 4, after V lost 2 bases and J lost 1 base. The CDR3 contains 15 residues. From germline, CDR1 is MGHRA and CDR2 YSYEKL. CDR3 sequence: CASSQLDRANTEAFF. The CDR3 DNA sequence: TGCGCCAGCAGCCAATTAGACAGGGCGAACACTGAAGCTTTCTTT.

V and J are TRBV6-5 and TRBJ2-3; D perhaps matches TRBD1 (6 bases). The CDR3 is 12 amino acids. Germline CDR1 MNHEY, CDR2 SVGAGI. The V and J ends lost 6 bases and 8 bases respectively, with 12 bases between them. This CDR3 reads CASSPQGTTQYF. As DNA, the CDR3 is TGTGCCAGCAGCCCCCAGGGGACTACGCAGTATTTT.

The chain has TRBV28 and TRBJ2-6; D not certain. This CDR3 is built from 16 residues. The ends were cut back, 3 bases at V and 2 bases at J, with 11 bases in the middle. Looked up from germline, CDR1 is MDHEN and CDR2 is SYDVKM. This CDR3 reads CASSFLTDAGANVLTF. DNA for the CDR3: TGTGCCAGCAGTTTCCTCACAGATGCTGGGGCCAACGTCCTGACTTTC.

The chain couples TRBV29-1 to TRBJ2-3; 11 nucleotides match TRBD2. The CDR3 consists of 14 residues. The V gene's germline CDR1 is SQVTM and CDR2 ANQGSEA. After removal of 6 bases from V and 2 bases from J, the junction contained 4 bases not matched to a gene. The CDR3 protein is CSVRLAGTTDTQYF. The CDR3 DNA is TGCAGCGTCCGACTAGCGGGGACCACAGATACGCAGTATTTT.

Details on this clone: The same CDR3 is also encoded by other DNA sequences in this sample. The chain has TRBV9 and TRBJ1-4; no clear D. Germline CDR1 SGDLS, CDR2 YYNGEE. V shed 0 bases and J shed 4 bases, with 10 bases lying between them. The CDR3 sequence is 15 residues long. This CDR3 is CASSVGGSLNEKLFF. CDR3 bases: TGTGCCAGCAGCGTAGGGGGTTCGCTTAATGAAAAACTGTTTTTT.

The chain has TRBV19 and TRBJ1-1; D uncertain. This CDR3 spans 13 amino acids. The V and J ends lost 3 bases and 8 bases respectively, with 13 bases between them. Germline CDR1 reads LNHDA; CDR2 reads SQIVND (reference sequence). The CDR3 loop reads CASSMSPSGEAFF. In nucleotides, the CDR3 is TGTGCCAGTAGTATGAGCCCCAGTGGGGAAGCTTTCTTT.

This chain uses TRBV7-8 with TRBJ2-1; TRBD2 matches at 10 bases. This CDR3 has 16 amino acids. CDR1 is SGHVS, CDR2 FQNEAQ, per germline. Unmatched junction bases numbered 9, after V lost 5 bases and J lost 5 bases. CDR3 nucleotides: TGTGCCAGCAGCCAATATAGCGGGAGGAGAAACAATGAGCAGTTCTTC. Translating gives CASSQYSGRRNNEQFF.

The genes are TRBV5-8 and TRBJ2-6; no reliable D call. The CDR3 contains 16 residues. V shed 0 bases and J shed 0 bases, with 7 bases lying between them. In germline, CDR1 is SGHTS, CDR2 YDEGEE. The DNA of the CDR3 is TGTGCCAGCAGCTTGGAACGGTACTCTGGGGCCAACGTCCTGACTTTC. This encodes CASSLERYSGANVLTF.

The chain is built from TRBV4-1 and TRBJ2-7, with 8 bases matching TRBD2. Germline CDR1 MGHRA, CDR2 YSYEKL. The length of the CDR3 is 15 residues. Germline trimming cut 6 bases from V and 4 bases from J; bases unmatched to any gene: 11. The CDR3 DNA is TGCGCCAGCAGTCCGGGACTAGGTATCCAATACGAGCAGTACTTC. Protein: CASSPGLGIQYEQYF.

The chain links TRBV7-9 to TRBJ2-7; D is unclear. Trimming stripped 1 base from V and 2 bases from J, with 9 bases between. The germline V gene encodes CDR1 SEHNR and CDR2 FQNEAQ (reference sequence). The CDR3 is made up of 14 amino acids. CDR3: CASSLERQPYEQYF. As DNA, the CDR3 is TGTGCCAGCAGCTTAGAACGGCAGCCCTACGAGCAGTACTTC.

The genes are TRBV6-5 and TRBJ1-1; D is unclear. CDR3 length equals 14 residues. Germline V gene sequence: CDR1 MNHEY, CDR2 SVGAGI. V lost 6 bases to trimming and J lost 5 bases, with 16 bases between them. The DNA for the CDR3 is TGTGCCAGCAGCGTACAAGGGATACGAACTGAAGCTTTCTTT. Amino acids: CASSVQGIRTEAFF.

The rearrangement uses TRBV9 and TRBJ1-5; TRBD1 matches at 7 bases. J was trimmed by 6 bases and V by 0 bases; bases with no gene match: 0. Germline-derived CDR1 and CDR2 are SGDLS and YYNGEE. CDR3 length equals 13 residues. CDR3 sequence (DNA): TGTGCCAGCAGCGTAGAGGGGGCTCAGCCCCAGCATTTT. Protein sequence: CASSVEGAQPQHF.

This rearrangement joins TRBV28 to TRBJ1-5, with D uncertain. The CDR3 has 14 amino acids. Germline values: CDR1 MDHEN, CDR2 SYDVKM. Deletions cut 6 bases from V and 3 bases from J, with 12 bases between. DNA of the CDR3: TGTGCCAGCAGACCCGAGGTAATCAATCAGCCCCAGCATTTT. Protein product: CASRPEVINQPQHF.

The rearrangement joins TRBV6-5 to TRBJ1-2; D ambiguous. Germline lookup yields CDR1 MNHEY and CDR2 SVGAGI. Trimming took 5 bases from V and 1 from J, leaving 14 bases between them. The CDR3 has 15 residues. Written as DNA, the CDR3 is TGTGCCAGCAGTGCGGGCTATGGGGTTAACTATGGCTACACCTTC. Amino acids: CASSAGYGVNYGYTF.

The rearrangement uses TRBV6-5 and TRBJ2-3, with 7 bases matching TRBD1. Germline V gene data show CDR1 as MNHEY and CDR2 as SVGAGI. This CDR3 comprises 14 residues. J gave up 0 bases and V 4 bases, and 1 base lay outside the gene matches. The CDR3 reads CASSWGQSTDTQYF. CDR3 coding DNA: TGTGCCAGCAGTTGGGGACAGAGCACAGATACGCAGTATTTT.

This chain uses TRBV19 with TRBJ1-5; possible D gene TRBD1, 6 bases. This CDR3 contains 14 residues. Germline loops: CDR1 LNHDA, CDR2 SQIVND (reference sequence). V was trimmed by 7 bases and J by 3 bases, leaving 13 bases between them. CDR3 amino acids: CASTLQGNNQPQHF. The CDR3 DNA reads as TGTGCCAGTACTTTACAGGGTAACAATCAGCCCCAGCATTTT.

V is TRBV6-5 and J is TRBJ2-3; D unresolved. The CDR3 has 12 amino acids. Germline-derived CDR1 and CDR2 are MNHEY and SVGAGI. Between the trimmed V and J ends, which lost 2 bases and 5 bases, there was a span of 5 bases. Written as DNA, the CDR3 is TGTGCCAGCAGTTACCGTGGAGATACGCAGTATTTT. It encodes CASSYRGDTQYF.

Worth noting for this clone: Lacking the conserved final phenylalanine or tryptophan, this CDR3 likely reflects a read error. No DNA is shown, since the ends of the CDR3 on it are uncertain; the CDR3 is the one TCRdb lists. The rearrangement joins TRBV28 to TRBJ2-3; the DNA was not used to check the table's D call, TRBD1. From germline, CDR1 is MDHEN and CDR2 SYDVKM. The CDR3 spans 16 amino acids, including both terminal residues. The CDR3 loop is CASSRKYDWTGGTKMT.